Listed below are T cell receptor beta chains from one sample, sequenced in a study of T-cell reconstitution after alpha-beta-depleted transplantation in children. In TCRdb, the PCR reads were re-called with MiXCR into one record per CDR3 protein. The data show tens of thousands of distinct CDR3 sequences, 4.9% seen once. The material sequenced was PBMCs, mostly from graft donor cells, taken 180 days after TCRalphabeta/CD19-depleted stem cell transplant. These receptors were collected from a boy less than two years old who had a stem cell transplant for acute myeloid leukemia, so the T cells may come from the graft donor. Both conserved end residues are part of each CDR3. The D gene is left open where the match is weak. Clone size is shown for a subset of rows, as once, few, many or a class of expanded clone.

cdr3_aa cdr3_nt v_call cdr3_length d_call clone_size j_call
CASSSRLGLPGRETQYF TGTGCCAGCAGCTCGAGACTCGGACTTCCCGGCAGGGAGACCCAGTACTTC TRBV7-9 17 NA many TRBJ2-5
CASSNTGAQETQYF TGTGCCAGCAGTAATACAGGGGCGCAAGAGACCCAGTACTTC TRBV6-1 14 TRBD1 many TRBJ2-5
CASSPQSDTQYF TGTGCCAGCTCACCACAGTCCGATACGCAGTATTTT TRBV18 12 NA many TRBJ2-3
CASSLTTVSRSSYNEQFF TGTGCCAGCAGCCTGACGACAGTTTCACGCTCGTCATACAATGAGCAGTTCTTC TRBV11-2 18 NA NA TRBJ2-1
CASSRAGTGENIQYF TGCGCCAGCAGCCGAGCCGGGACAGGGGAAAACATTCAGTACTTC TRBV4-3 15 TRBD1 NA TRBJ2-4
CASSQDVGATGISTTGELFF TGCGCCAGCAGCCAAGATGTGGGTGCGACAGGGATCTCGACCACCGGGGAGCTGTTTTTT TRBV4-1 20 TRBD1 many TRBJ2-2
CASSMGTKQETQYF TGTGCCAGTAGTATGGGGACAAAACAAGAGACCCAGTACTTC TRBV19 14 NA many TRBJ2-5
CSAPSTSARTDTQYF TGCAGTGCCCCATCGACTAGCGCCCGCACAGATACGCAGTATTTT TRBV20-1 15 TRBD2 many TRBJ2-3
CASSPSGSSYNEQFF TGTGCCAGCAGTCCCTCAGGTTCCTCCTACAATGAGCAGTTCTTC TRBV28 15 NA many TRBJ2-1
CASRSERVGSPLHF TGTGCCAGCAGAAGTGAAAGGGTGGGTTCACCCCTCCACTTT TRBV13 14 NA many TRBJ1-6
CASSFGQQDGYTF TGTGCCAGCAGTTTCGGACAGCAAGATGGCTACACCTTC TRBV12-3/TRBV12-4 13 NA many TRBJ1-2
CASSLGQGVAGELFF TGTGCCAGCAGTCTCGGACAGGGTGTCGCCGGGGAGCTGTTTTTT TRBV12-3/TRBV12-4 15 TRBD1 many TRBJ2-2
CASSSDLSYNEQFF TGCGCCAGCAGCTCCGACCTCTCCTACAATGAGCAGTTCTTC TRBV5-1 14 NA many TRBJ2-1
CASSKRVYMSSGNTIYF TGTGCCAGCAGCAAAAGGGTTTACATGAGCTCTGGAAACACCATATATTTT TRBV7-8 17 NA many TRBJ1-3
CASSSYHLLQGNYGYTF TGTGCCAGCAGCTCCTACCACCTTTTACAGGGAAACTATGGCTACACCTTC TRBV5-5 17 NA many TRBJ1-2
CASGPGSFLQETQYF TGTGCCAGCGGCCCCGGATCATTCCTACAAGAGACCCAGTACTTC TRBV5-6 15 NA NA TRBJ2-5
CASSLDSRGPAFF TGCGCCAGCAGCTTGGACAGCAGGGGGCCAGCTTTCTTT TRBV5-1 13 TRBD1 many TRBJ1-1
CSARAGGANYGYTF TGCAGTGCTCGGGCAGGCGGTGCTAACTATGGCTACACCTTC TRBV20-1 14 NA many TRBJ1-2
CASSASQGSGELFF TGTGCCAGCAGCGCCTCACAGGGGTCCGGGGAGCTGTTTTTT TRBV9 14 TRBD1 NA TRBJ2-2
CASSLSGTEAFF TGCGCCAGCAGCTTGTCTGGGACTGAAGCTTTCTTT TRBV5-1 12 NA many TRBJ1-1
CSVWEMDTGELFF TGCAGCGTATGGGAAATGGACACCGGGGAGCTGTTTTTT TRBV29-1 13 NA many TRBJ2-2
CSAKGAGGLQETQYF TGCAGTGCAAAGGGGGCGGGGGGCCTACAAGAGACCCAGTACTTC TRBV20-1 15 NA many TRBJ2-5
CASSLEGRGPLYNEQFF TGCGCCAGCAGCTTGGAGGGCAGGGGTCCCCTTTACAATGAGCAGTTCTTC TRBV5-1 17 NA many TRBJ2-1
CASSPVAGGNTGELFF TGTGCCAGCAGCCCAGTAGCGGGGGGCAACACCGGGGAGCTGTTTTTT TRBV9 16 TRBD2 many TRBJ2-2
CASSPREGTDTQYF TGCGCCAGCAGCCCCCGGGAGGGGACAGATACGCAGTATTTT TRBV4-3 14 TRBD2 many TRBJ2-3
CASSSAYPNRMGHPPYEQFF TGTGCCAGCAGTTCAGCTTACCCAAACAGGATGGGACACCCCCCTTATGAGCAGTTCTTC TRBV27 20 NA many TRBJ2-1
CASSYGREDPFF TGTGCCAGCAGTTACGGACGGGAGGACCCGTTCTTC TRBV6-2/TRBV6-3 12 TRBD2 many TRBJ2-1
CSADRGAYNEQFF TGCAGCGCCGACAGGGGCGCCTACAATGAGCAGTTCTTC TRBV29-1 13 TRBD1 NA TRBJ2-1
CAVWTSGRTDTQYF TGTGCCGTTTGGACTAGCGGTCGCACAGATACGCAGTATTTT TRBV27 14 TRBD2 many TRBJ2-3
CASSLTWDRNTEAFF TGTGCCAGCAGCTTAACCTGGGACAGGAACACTGAAGCTTTCTTT TRBV7-9 15 TRBD1 many TRBJ1-1
CASSWGPPRGNTEAFF TGTGCCAGCAGCTGGGGCCCACCGCGGGGAAACACTGAAGCTTTCTTT TRBV11-2 16 NA many TRBJ1-1
CASSSDRGGQPQHF TGTGCCAGCAGCTCAGACAGGGGGGGGCAGCCCCAGCATTTT TRBV7-2 14 TRBD1 many TRBJ1-5
CASSLQQGRGETQYF TGCGCCAGCAGCCTTCAACAGGGGAGGGGAGAGACCCAGTACTTC TRBV5-1 15 NA many TRBJ2-5
CASSLVNSGELFF TGTGCCAGCAGCTTAGTAAACTCCGGGGAGCTGTTTTTT TRBV11-3 13 NA many TRBJ2-2
CSVEILGQDNYGYTF TGCAGCGTTGAAATTTTGGGACAGGACAACTATGGCTACACCTTC TRBV29-1 15 TRBD1 few TRBJ1-2
CASSSGAVYEAFF TGTGCCAGCAGTTCAGGTGCCGTCTATGAAGCTTTCTTT TRBV27 13 NA many TRBJ1-1
CASSPTVNSNQPQHF TGTGCCAGCAGTCCGACAGTTAATAGCAATCAGCCCCAGCATTTT TRBV12-3/TRBV12-4 15 NA many TRBJ1-5
CASSVEDYDNEQFF TGTGCCAGCAGCGTAGAGGACTATGACAATGAGCAGTTCTTC TRBV9 14 NA NA TRBJ2-1
CASSTITGELFF TGCGCCAGCAGCACAATCACCGGGGAGCTGTTTTTT TRBV5-1 12 NA many TRBJ2-2
CASSQAPPTYEQYF TGTGCCAGCAGCCAAGCTCCTCCTACCTACGAGCAGTACTTC TRBV3-1 14 NA many TRBJ2-7